Below are 16 T cell receptor beta chains sequenced from a single sample in a study of cytomegalovirus exposure and HLA in healthy donors. The PCR ran on 60 Vbeta and 13 Jbeta primers. Libraries were prepared by immunoSEQ multiplex PCR; TCRdb keeps only in-frame clonotypes and omits some of them. The data show 200,000 or so clones, 80% to 90% seen once. Material for sequencing was PBMCs. The receptors stem from a man aged 30-40 years in good health and CMV-seronegative.

V usage is TRBV4-1 and J usage is TRBJ2-1; no reliable D call. The germline V gene encodes CDR1 MGHRA and CDR2 YSYEKL. This CDR3 spans 13 amino acids. V shed 1 base and J shed 7 bases, with 8 bases lying between them. DNA of the CDR3: TGCGCCAGCAGCCAAGTCCCGTATAATGAGCAGTTCTTC. Its protein is CASSQVPYNEQFF.

This clone was picked up one time. The chain has TRBV5-1 and TRBJ1-1; a possible D gene is TRBD1 (6 bases). Germline lookup yields CDR1 SGHRS and CDR2 YFSETQ. V gave up 1 base and J gave up 5 bases, with 9 bases separating them. The CDR3 spans 13 residues. The CDR3 reads CASSLQGRTEAFF. DNA of the CDR3: TGCGCCAGCAGCTTGCAGGGGCGGACTGAAGCTTTCTTT.

The chain is built from TRBV7-2 and TRBJ2-7; D unresolved. CDR3 length: 13 amino acids. V was pared by 6 bases and J by 2 bases, with 11 bases between. In germline, CDR1 is SGHTA, CDR2 FQGNSA. CDR3 DNA sequence: TGTGCCAGCAGGGAAGACACGACCTACGAGCAGTACTTC. Residues: CASREDTTYEQYF.

This chain joins TRBV11-2 and TRBJ1-1, with D possibly TRBD1 on 6 matching bases. CDR3 length equals 13 residues. In germline, CDR1 is SGHAT, CDR2 FQNNGV. V lost 4 bases and J 10 bases, leaving 16 bases between the germline ends. This CDR3 is CASSSNREVRAFF. In nucleotides, the CDR3 is TGTGCCAGCAGCTCAAACAGGGAAGTGCGAGCTTTCTTT.

The chain has TRBV6-6 and TRBJ1-5; TRBD1 is a possible D gene (5 bases). V was pared by 6 bases and J by 4 bases, with 19 bases between. Looked up from germline, CDR1 is MNHNY and CDR2 is SVGAGI (reference sequence). This CDR3 spans 16 amino acids. CDR3 DNA sequence: TGTGCCAGCAGGGAGCCGCGGGTGGGGGGGAATCAGCCCCAGCATTTT. This translates into CASREPRVGGNQPQHF.

The chain recombines TRBV5-1 with TRBJ1-1; TRBD1 matches at 7 bases. The germline V gene has CDR1 SGHRS and CDR2 YFSETQ. The CDR3 covers 16 residues. Trimming took 0 bases from V and 0 from J; bases not matched to a gene: 5. CDR3 in DNA: TGCGCCAGCAGCTTGGAGGGGGCAGGGTTGAACACTGAAGCTTTCTTT. Protein product: CASSLEGAGLNTEAFF.

The genes are TRBV28 and TRBJ1-1; 8 bases map to TRBD1. Trimming cost V 5 bases and J 1 base; bases outside gene matches: 6. This CDR3 region has 15 residues. Germline V gene sequence: CDR1 MDHEN, CDR2 SYDVKM. The CDR3 coding sequence is TGTGCCAGCAGTCCCGGCGGGACAGGGAACACTGAAGCTTTCTTT. It translates to CASSPGGTGNTEAFF.

The chain links TRBV6-5 to TRBJ2-7; possibly TRBD2 for D (5 bases). Trimming stripped 8 bases from V and 4 bases from J, with 18 bases between. The CDR3 consists of 14 residues. In germline, CDR1 is MNHEY, CDR2 SVGAGI. CDR3 DNA sequence: TGTGCCAGCGCCCGGGGTCGGGGATCTTACGAGCAGTACTTC. As protein: CASARGRGSYEQYF.

The chain carries TRBV4-2 and TRBJ2-7; unclear D gene. This CDR3 is built from 13 residues. The germline V gene encodes CDR1 LGHNA and CDR2 YNFKEQ. Trimming left V 2 bases short and J 3 bases short, with 8 bases between. The CDR3 loop reads CASSQKLNYEQYF. The CDR3 DNA is TGTGCCAGCAGCCAAAAATTAAACTACGAGCAGTACTTC.

The rearrangement links TRBV7-6 to TRBJ2-5; D remains unclear. The assigned J gene may be wrong: the sequence end matches TRBJ2-7 better. The germline CDR1 and CDR2 sequences are SGHVS and FNYEAQ. The CDR3 covers 12 residues. CDR3 in DNA: TGTGCCAGCAGCCAAACGTCCTACGAGCAGTACTTC. Translated: CASSQTSYEQYF.

The chain combines TRBV18 with TRBJ2-2; 12 bases map to TRBD2. Germline V CDR1 and CDR2: KGHSH, LQKENI. V shed 6 bases, J shed 3 bases, and the junction held 8 bases outside the gene matches. CDR3 length equals 17 residues. The CDR3 bases are TGTGCCAGCTCCCCGCTAGCGGGAGGGCCGGACACCGGGGAGCTGTTTTTT. This gives the protein CASSPLAGGPDTGELFF.

This chain joins TRBV9 and TRBJ1-5, with a possible D match to TRBD1 (6 bases). The V end lost 4 bases, the J end lost 5 bases, and 16 bases lay between the germline ends. The CDR3 runs to 15 residues. Germline CDR1 SGDLS, CDR2 YYNGEE. The CDR3 is CASSPNGGAYQPQHF. CDR3 DNA: TGTGCCAGCAGCCCAAACGGGGGGGCCTATCAGCCCCAGCATTTT.

The V gene is TRBV7-9, the J gene TRBJ1-3; 7 bases are a match to TRBD1. The CDR3 is 19 residues long. Per germline, CDR1 SEHNR and CDR2 FQNEAQ (reference sequence). V was pared by 0 bases and J by 0 bases, with 11 bases of the junction left unmatched. The CDR3 nucleotides are TGTGCCAGCAGCTTAGCGCGACAGGGTTCCCCTCTCTCTGGAAACACCATATATTTT. It translates to CASSLARQGSPLSGNTIYF.

The chain combines TRBV19 with TRBJ2-7; 14 bases map to TRBD2. CDR3 length: 16 amino acids. The V segment lost 7 bases and the J segment 2 bases; nucleotides outside the gene matches: 7. The germline V gene encodes CDR1 LNHDA and CDR2 SQIVND (reference sequence). DNA of the CDR3: TGTGCCAGTACCGCCGGGACTAGCGGGAGTCCCTACGAGCAGTACTTC. Translated, it gives CASTAGTSGSPYEQYF. Combining the CDR3 with reference TRBV19 and TRBJ2-7 gives the whole variable domain DGGITQSPKYLFRKEGQNVTLSCEQNLNHDAMYWYRQDPGQGLRLIYYSQIVNDFQKGDIAEGYSVSREKKESFPLTVTSAQKNPTAFYLCASTAGTSGSPYEQYFGPGTRLTVT.

The chain carries TRBV9 and TRBJ2-7, with 9 bases fitting TRBD1. CDR1 is SGDLS, CDR2 YYNGEE, per germline. The CDR3 is 15 amino acids. V shed 4 bases and J 4 bases; nucleotides not matched to a gene: 9. CDR3 amino acids: CASSIGQGPIYEQYF. In nucleotides, the CDR3 is TGTGCCAGCAGCATAGGACAGGGGCCTATATACGAGCAGTACTTC. Full variable domain (rest looked up from reference TRBV9 and TRBJ2-7): DSGVTQTPKHLITATGQRVTLRCSPRSGDLSVYWYQQSLDQGLQFLIQYYNGEERAKGNILERFSAQQFPDLHSELNLSSLELGDSALYFCASSIGQGPIYEQYFGPGTRLTVT.

The V call is TRBV28, the J call TRBJ2-7; TRBD1 aligns across 12 bases. V trimming: 6 bases; J trimming: 1 base; junction bases outside the gene matches: 1. This CDR3 comprises 14 residues. Germline loops: CDR1 MDHEN, CDR2 SYDVKM. CDR3 sequence: CASRGQGASYEQYF. CDR3 nucleotide sequence: TGTGCCAGCAGGGGACAGGGGGCGTCCTACGAGCAGTACTTC.